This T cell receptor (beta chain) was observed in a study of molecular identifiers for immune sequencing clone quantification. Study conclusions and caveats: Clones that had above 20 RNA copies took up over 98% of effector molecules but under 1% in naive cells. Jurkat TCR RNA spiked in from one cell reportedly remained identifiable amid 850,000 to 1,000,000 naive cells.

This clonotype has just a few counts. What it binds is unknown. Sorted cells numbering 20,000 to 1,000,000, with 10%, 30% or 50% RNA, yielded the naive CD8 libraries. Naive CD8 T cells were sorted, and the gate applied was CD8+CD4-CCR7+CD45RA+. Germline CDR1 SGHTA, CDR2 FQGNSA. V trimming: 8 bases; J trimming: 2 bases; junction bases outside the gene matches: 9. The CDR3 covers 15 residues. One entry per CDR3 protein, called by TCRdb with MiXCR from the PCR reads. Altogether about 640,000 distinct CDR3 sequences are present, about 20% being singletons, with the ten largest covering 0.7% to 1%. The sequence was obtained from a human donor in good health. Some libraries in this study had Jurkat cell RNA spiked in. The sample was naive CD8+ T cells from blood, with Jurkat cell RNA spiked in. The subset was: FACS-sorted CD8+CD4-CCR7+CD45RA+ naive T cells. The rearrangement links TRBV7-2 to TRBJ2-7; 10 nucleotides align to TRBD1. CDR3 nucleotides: TGTGCCAGCGGCCTGGGACAGGGGATCACCTACGAGCAGTACTTC. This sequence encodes CASGLGQGITYEQYF.